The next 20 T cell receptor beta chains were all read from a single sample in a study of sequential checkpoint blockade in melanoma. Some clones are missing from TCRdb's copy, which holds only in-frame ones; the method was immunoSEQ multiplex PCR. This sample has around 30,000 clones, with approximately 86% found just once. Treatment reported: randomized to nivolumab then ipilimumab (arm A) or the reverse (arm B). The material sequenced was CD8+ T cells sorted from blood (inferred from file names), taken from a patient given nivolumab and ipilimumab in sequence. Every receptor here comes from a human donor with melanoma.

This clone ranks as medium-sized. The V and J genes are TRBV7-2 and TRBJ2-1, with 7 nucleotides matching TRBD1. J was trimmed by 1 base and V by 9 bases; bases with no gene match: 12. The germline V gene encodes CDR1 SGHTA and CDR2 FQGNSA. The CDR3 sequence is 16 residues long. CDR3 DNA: TGTGCCAGACTGGCCGTTGGGGACAGTTCCTACAATGAGCAGTTCTTC. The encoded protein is CARLAVGDSSYNEQFF.

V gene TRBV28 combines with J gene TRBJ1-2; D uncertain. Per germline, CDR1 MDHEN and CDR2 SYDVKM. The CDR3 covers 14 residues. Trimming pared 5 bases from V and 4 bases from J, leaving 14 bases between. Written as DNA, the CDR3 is TGTGCCAGCAGTATCGACTTAGCCCCCTATGGCTACACCTTC. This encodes CASSIDLAPYGYTF.

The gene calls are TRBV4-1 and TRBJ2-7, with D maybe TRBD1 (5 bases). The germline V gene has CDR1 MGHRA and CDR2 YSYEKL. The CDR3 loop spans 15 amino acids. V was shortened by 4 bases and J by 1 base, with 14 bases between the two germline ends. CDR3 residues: CASSLYDSLSYEQYF. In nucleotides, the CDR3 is TGCGCCAGCAGCCTATACGACAGCTTATCCTACGAGCAGTACTTC.

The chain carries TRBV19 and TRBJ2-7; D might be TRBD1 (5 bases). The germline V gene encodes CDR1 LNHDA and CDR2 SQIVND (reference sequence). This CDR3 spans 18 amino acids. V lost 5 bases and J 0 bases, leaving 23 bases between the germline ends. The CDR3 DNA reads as TGTGCCAGTAGTGTTGACAGATCCAGCGCCGAAAGCTCCTACGAGCAGTACTTC. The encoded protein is CASSVDRSSAESSYEQYF.

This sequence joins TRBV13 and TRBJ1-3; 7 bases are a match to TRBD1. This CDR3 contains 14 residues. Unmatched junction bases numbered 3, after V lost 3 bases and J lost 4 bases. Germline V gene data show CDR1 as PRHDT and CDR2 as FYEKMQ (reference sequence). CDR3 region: CASSLVGGGNTIYF. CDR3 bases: TGTGCCAGCAGCTTGGTAGGGGGCGGAAACACCATATATTTT.

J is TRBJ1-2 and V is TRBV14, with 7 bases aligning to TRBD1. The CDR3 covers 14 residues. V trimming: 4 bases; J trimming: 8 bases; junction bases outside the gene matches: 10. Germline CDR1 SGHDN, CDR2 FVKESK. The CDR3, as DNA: TGTGCCAGCAGCCCCCCCGGACAGGTGGTCGGCTACACCTTC. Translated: CASSPPGQVVGYTF.

The CDR3 is CASSEGAGGKGTEAFF. The CDR3 coding sequence is TGTGCCAGCAGTGAGGGAGCGGGGGGGAAGGGCACTGAAGCTTTCTTT. The chain carries TRBV2 and TRBJ1-1; D is possibly TRBD1 (5 bases). V lost 3 bases and J 4 bases, leaving 18 bases between the germline ends. CDR3 length: 16 amino acids. CDR1 is SNHLY, CDR2 FYNNEI, per germline.

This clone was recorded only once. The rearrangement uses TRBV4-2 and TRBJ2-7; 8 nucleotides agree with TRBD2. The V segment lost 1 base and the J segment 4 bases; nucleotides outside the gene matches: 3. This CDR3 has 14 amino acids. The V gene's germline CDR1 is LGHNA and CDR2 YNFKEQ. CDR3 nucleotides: TGTGCCAGCAGCCAAGTCGGGGGGGGGTACGAGCAGTACTTC. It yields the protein CASSQVGGGYEQYF.

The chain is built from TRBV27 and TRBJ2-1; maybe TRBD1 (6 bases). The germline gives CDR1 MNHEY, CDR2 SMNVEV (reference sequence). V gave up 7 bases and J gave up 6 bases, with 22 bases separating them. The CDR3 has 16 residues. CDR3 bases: TGTGCCAGCAACCCAGGCCCAGGGGCCCCCCCCAATGAGCAGTTCTTC. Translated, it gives CASNPGPGAPPNEQFF.

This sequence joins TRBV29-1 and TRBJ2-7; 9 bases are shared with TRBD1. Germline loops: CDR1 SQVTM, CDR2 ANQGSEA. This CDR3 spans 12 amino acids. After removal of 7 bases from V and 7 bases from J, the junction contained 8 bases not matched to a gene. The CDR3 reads CSATGGSGEQYF. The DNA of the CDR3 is TGCAGCGCAACAGGGGGCTCGGGGGAGCAGTACTTC.

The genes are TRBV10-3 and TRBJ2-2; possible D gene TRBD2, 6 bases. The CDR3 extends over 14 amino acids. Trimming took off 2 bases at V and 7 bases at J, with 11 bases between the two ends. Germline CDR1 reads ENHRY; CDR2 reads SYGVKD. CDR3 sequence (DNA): TGTGCCATCAGTGAGGGAGGGGCTAGCGGGGAGCTGTTTTTT. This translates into CAISEGGASGELFF.

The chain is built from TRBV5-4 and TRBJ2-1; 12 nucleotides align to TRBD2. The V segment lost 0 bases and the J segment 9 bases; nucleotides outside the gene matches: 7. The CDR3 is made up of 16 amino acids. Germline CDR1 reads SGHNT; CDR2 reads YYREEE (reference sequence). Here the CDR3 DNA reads TGTGCCAGCAGCTTGGCCCTAGCGGGGGGGCCAAGTGAGCAGTTCTTC. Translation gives CASSLALAGGPSEQFF.

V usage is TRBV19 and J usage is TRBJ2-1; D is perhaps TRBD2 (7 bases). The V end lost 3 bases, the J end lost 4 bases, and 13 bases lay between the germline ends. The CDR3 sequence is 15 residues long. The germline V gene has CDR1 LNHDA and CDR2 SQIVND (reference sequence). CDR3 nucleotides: TGTGCCAGTAGTATGGTACAGGGAGGGTACAATGAGCAGTTCTTC. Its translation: CASSMVQGGYNEQFF.

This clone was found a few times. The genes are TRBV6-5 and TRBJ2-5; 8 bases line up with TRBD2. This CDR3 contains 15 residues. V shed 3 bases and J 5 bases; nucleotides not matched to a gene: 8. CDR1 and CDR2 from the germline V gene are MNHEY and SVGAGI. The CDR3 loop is CASSYYGGALETQYF. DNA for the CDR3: TGTGCCAGCAGTTATTACGGGGGGGCCCTGGAGACCCAGTACTTC.

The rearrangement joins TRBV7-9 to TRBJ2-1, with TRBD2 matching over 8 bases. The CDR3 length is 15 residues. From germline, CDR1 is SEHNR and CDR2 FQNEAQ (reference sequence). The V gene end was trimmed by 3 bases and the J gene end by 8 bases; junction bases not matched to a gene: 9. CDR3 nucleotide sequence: TGTGCCAGCAGCTTTCTGGCGGGAGGATACGATGAGCAGTTCTTC. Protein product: CASSFLAGGYDEQFF.

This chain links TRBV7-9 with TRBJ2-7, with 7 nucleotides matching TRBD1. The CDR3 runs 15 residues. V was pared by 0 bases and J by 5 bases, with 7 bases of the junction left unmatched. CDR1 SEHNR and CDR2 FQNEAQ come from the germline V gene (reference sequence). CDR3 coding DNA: TGTGCCAGCAGCTTAGCGCAGGGGGAGTTGGACGAGCAGTACTTC. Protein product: CASSLAQGELDEQYF.

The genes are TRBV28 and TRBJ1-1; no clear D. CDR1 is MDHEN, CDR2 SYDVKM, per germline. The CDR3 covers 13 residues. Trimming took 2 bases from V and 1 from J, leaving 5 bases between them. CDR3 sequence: CASSLGQNTEAFF. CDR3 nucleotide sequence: TGTGCCAGCAGTTTAGGGCAGAACACTGAAGCTTTCTTT.

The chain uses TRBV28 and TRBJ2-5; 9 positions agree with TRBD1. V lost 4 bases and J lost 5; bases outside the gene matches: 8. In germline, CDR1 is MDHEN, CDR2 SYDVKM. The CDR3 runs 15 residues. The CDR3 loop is CASSSTGGKAETQYF. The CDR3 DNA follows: TGTGCCAGCAGTTCGACAGGGGGTAAAGCGGAGACCCAGTACTTC.

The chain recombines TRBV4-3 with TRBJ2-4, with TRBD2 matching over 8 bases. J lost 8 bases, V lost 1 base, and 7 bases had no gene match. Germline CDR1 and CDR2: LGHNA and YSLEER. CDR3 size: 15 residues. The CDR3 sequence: CASSQGLRGVYIQYF. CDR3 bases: TGCGCCAGCAGCCAAGGGTTGCGGGGGGTGTACATTCAGTACTTC.

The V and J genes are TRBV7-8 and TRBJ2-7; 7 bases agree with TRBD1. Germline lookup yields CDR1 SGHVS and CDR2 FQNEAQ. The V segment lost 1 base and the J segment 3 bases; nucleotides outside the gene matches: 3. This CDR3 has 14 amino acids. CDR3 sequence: CASSLGQGDYEQYF. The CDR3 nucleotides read TGTGCCAGCAGCTTAGGACAGGGAGACTACGAGCAGTACTTC. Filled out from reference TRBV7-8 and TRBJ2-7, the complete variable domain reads GAGVSQSPRYKVAKRGQDVALRCDPISGHVSLFWYQQALGQGPEFLTYFQNEAQLDKSGLPSDRFFAERPEGSVSTLKIQRTQQEDSAVYLCASSLGQGDYEQYFGPGTRLTVT.